This TCR beta chain was sequenced for a study of blood T cell repertoires in COVID-19. Looking at the study overall: COVID-19 samples from acute and convalescent phases originated in the United States, Italy and Spain. T cells, B-cell-depleted T cells, or PBMCs supplied cDNA or gDNA.

The protocol was immunoSEQ multiplex PCR, while the TCRdb copy is restricted to in-frame clones and leaves out a portion. Of around 81,000 clones listed, approximately 88% are singletons. The clonotype comes from a man aged 65 to 79 with acute or convalescent COVID-19. The sample taken for sequencing was peripheral blood.

This CDR3 is CAINSGTGVSPLHF. CDR3 DNA sequence: TGTGCCATCAACTCCGGGACAGGGGTTTCACCCCTCCACTTT. The chain links TRBV10-3 to TRBJ1-6; 10 positions agree with TRBD1. In germline, CDR1 is ENHRY, CDR2 SYGVKD. With 7 bases clipped from V and 9 bases from J, the junction kept 6 bases outside the gene matches. The CDR3 extends over 14 amino acids.